These 27 T cell receptor beta chains originate from one sample sequenced in a study of radiotherapy plus CTLA-4 blockade in lung cancer. Sequenced by immunoSEQ multiplex PCR; TCRdb stores in-frame clones only, minus some. The repertoire holds tens of thousands of clones, 85% to 90% seen once, with about a sixth in the top ten. Material: peripheral blood, obtained from a patient treated with radiotherapy plus ipilimumab. These TCRs come from a human donor with non-small cell lung cancer that progressed on radiotherapy plus ipilimumab.

V and J are TRBV5-1 and TRBJ1-5, with D perhaps TRBD1 (5 bases). Trimming took 3 bases from V and 1 from J, leaving 11 bases between them. This CDR3 is built from 15 residues. Germline CDR1 is SGHRS and CDR2 is YFSETQ. This chain's CDR3 is CASSWDGQSNQPQHF. The DNA for the CDR3 is TGCGCCAGCAGCTGGGACGGCCAGAGCAATCAGCCCCAGCATTTT.

Of note for this clone: Within the sample, other DNA sequences also encode this same CDR3. The chain recombines TRBV4-3 with TRBJ1-6, with D possibly matching TRBD1 (5 bases). The ends were cut back, 0 bases at V and 10 bases at J, with 10 bases in the middle. CDR1 and CDR2 (germline): LGHNA, YSLEER. This CDR3 has 14 residues. The CDR3: CASSQDLGESPLHF. In nucleotides, the CDR3 is TGCGCCAGCAGCCAAGATTTGGGGGAGTCACCCCTCCACTTT.

V gene TRBV19 combines with J gene TRBJ2-5; 9 nucleotides match TRBD2. Trimming took 1 base from V and 0 from J; bases not matched to a gene: 0. Looked up from germline, CDR1 is LNHDA and CDR2 is SQIVND (reference sequence). The CDR3 runs 15 residues. The CDR3 is CASSIGTSDQETQYF. CDR3 sequence (DNA): TGTGCCAGTAGTATAGGGACTAGCGACCAAGAGACCCAGTACTTC.

A few counts support this clone. The chain combines TRBV19 with TRBJ1-2; the D gene is possibly TRBD1 (5 bases). The germline CDR1 and CDR2 sequences are LNHDA and SQIVND (reference sequence). Trimming took off 3 bases at V and 8 bases at J, with 13 bases between the two ends. The CDR3 extends over 13 amino acids. CDR3 sequence: CASSIGGMGGYTF. In DNA, the CDR3 is TGTGCCAGTAGTATCGGGGGAATGGGAGGCTACACCTTC.

CDR3 region: CASSLGEADTQYF. The CDR3 bases are TGTGCCAGCAGTTTAGGGGAGGCAGATACGCAGTATTTT. The rearrangement joins TRBV27 to TRBJ2-3, with D possibly being TRBD2 (6 bases). The CDR3 consists of 13 residues. Trimming stripped 2 bases from V and 4 bases from J, with 7 bases between. From germline, CDR1 is MNHEY and CDR2 SMNVEV (reference sequence).

V is TRBV6-5 and J is TRBJ1-4; D is ambiguous. The CDR3 runs 15 residues. The germline gives CDR1 MNHEY, CDR2 SVGAGI. Trimming removed 0 bases at V and 1 base at J, with 6 bases between. As DNA, the CDR3 is TGTGCCAGCAGTTACTCGGGGAGAACTAATGAAAAACTGTTTTTT. Protein: CASSYSGRTNEKLFF.

The chain employs TRBV27 and TRBJ1-6; maybe TRBD1 (5 bases). V was cut by 1 base and J by 0 bases, with 10 bases left in between. The V gene's germline CDR1 is MNHEY and CDR2 SMNVEV (reference sequence). The CDR3 length is 17 residues. The CDR3 coding sequence is TGTGCCAGCAGTTTATACTCAGGGAGCTCCTATAATTCACCCCTCCACTTT. The encoded protein is CASSLYSGSSYNSPLHF.

This clone was counted only a few times. The V and J genes are TRBV7-2 and TRBJ1-3, with D possibly being TRBD1 (5 bases). V dropped 5 bases and J dropped 2 bases, with 13 bases sitting between them. Germline CDR1 is SGHTA and CDR2 is FQGNSA. The CDR3 has 15 residues. The CDR3 nucleotides are TGTGCCAGCAGCCAGGGACCGGCGGCTGGAAACACCATATATTTT. It yields the protein CASSQGPAAGNTIYF. The full variable domain, its missing parts supplied by reference TRBV7-2 and TRBJ1-3, is GAGVSQSPSNKVTEKGKDVELRCDPISGHTALYWYRQSLGQGLEFLIYFQGNSAPDKSGLPSDRFSAERTGGSVSTLTIQRTQQEDSAVYLCASSQGPAAGNTIYFGEGSWLTVV.

The CDR3 sequence: CASTENSGHRTNSPLHF. The CDR3, as DNA: TGTGCCAGCACCGAAAATTCGGGACACCGGACGAATTCACCCCTCCACTTT. The J gene is TRBJ1-6, the V gene TRBV2; D perhaps matches TRBD1 (6 bases). The V end lost 7 bases, the J end lost 7 bases, and 23 bases lay between the germline ends. The germline gives CDR1 SNHLY, CDR2 FYNNEI. The CDR3 totals 17 residues.

CDR3 protein: CASSPPGGAQSNQPQHF. In DNA form, the CDR3 reads TGTGCCAGCTCACCACCTGGGGGGGCGCAGAGCAATCAGCCCCAGCATTTT. The rearrangement joins TRBV18 to TRBJ1-5; D is perhaps TRBD1 (6 bases). CDR1 and CDR2 (germline): KGHSH, LQKENI. The CDR3 has 17 residues. V lost 0 bases to trimming and J lost 1 base, with 13 bases between them.

This clone showed up just a few times. V usage is TRBV30 and J usage is TRBJ1-5, with TRBD1 matching over 9 bases. V was pared by 4 bases and J by 11 bases, with 9 bases of the junction left unmatched. The CDR3 spans 13 residues. Germline V CDR1 and CDR2: GTSNPN, SVGIG (reference sequence). The CDR3 bases are TGTGCCTGGACCGCTCGGGACAGGGAAGCCCAGCATTTT. Its protein product is CAWTARDREAQHF.

The rearrangement uses TRBV29-1 and TRBJ2-7; a weak D match, TRBD2 (6 bases). Trimming stripped 7 bases from V and 2 bases from J, with 12 bases between. CDR1 SQVTM and CDR2 ANQGSEA come from the germline V gene. The CDR3 sequence is 12 residues long. The CDR3 DNA sequence: TGCAGCGCCCAGGGACTGACCTACGAGCAGTACTTC. This codes for CSAQGLTYEQYF.

CDR3 residues: CASSQRLAGVYEQYF. The CDR3 bases are TGCGCCAGCAGCCAGCGACTAGCGGGAGTCTACGAGCAGTACTTC. The rearrangement uses TRBV4-1 and TRBJ2-7; 12 positions match TRBD2. This CDR3 has 15 amino acids. CDR1 and CDR2 from the germline V gene are MGHRA and YSYEKL. V dropped 3 bases and J dropped 3; count of bases not matched to a gene: 3.

The rearrangement joins TRBV29-1 to TRBJ1-4, with 7 nucleotides matching TRBD1. The germline CDR1 and CDR2 sequences are SQVTM and ANQGSEA. This CDR3 has 15 residues. With 4 bases clipped from V and 5 bases from J, the junction kept 10 bases outside the gene matches. CDR3 sequence (DNA): TGCAGCGTTGGGGAACCGGGACAGTTAAATGAAAAACTGTTTTTT. This translates into CSVGEPGQLNEKLFF.

This chain uses TRBV5-4 with TRBJ2-7, with D perhaps TRBD2 (5 bases). This CDR3 comprises 13 residues. The V end lost 4 bases, the J end lost 0 bases, and 8 bases lay between the germline ends. The germline V gene encodes CDR1 SGHNT and CDR2 YYREEE (reference sequence). This CDR3 is CASSTDFSYEQYF. The CDR3 DNA follows: TGTGCCAGCAGCACGGACTTCTCCTACGAGCAGTACTTC.

The chain links TRBV27 to TRBJ1-3; D possibly corresponds to TRBD1 (5 bases). The CDR3 consists of 14 residues. V shed 2 bases and J shed 2 bases, with 7 bases lying between them. Germline loops: CDR1 MNHEY, CDR2 SMNVEV (reference sequence). CDR3 nucleotide sequence: TGTGCCAGCAGTTTAGCGGGGGCTGGAAACACCATATATTTT. This encodes CASSLAGAGNTIYF.

The V call is TRBV30, the J call TRBJ1-2; 9 positions agree with TRBD1. Germline loops: CDR1 GTSNPN, CDR2 SVGIG (reference sequence). The ends lost 0 bases at V and 8 bases at J; junction bases unmatched: 7. There are 14 residues in the CDR3. The CDR3 is CAWSVSGTGSGYTF. The CDR3 DNA follows: TGTGCCTGGAGTGTATCTGGGACAGGGAGCGGCTACACCTTC.

The chain employs TRBV5-1 and TRBJ2-7; D may correspond to TRBD1 or TRBD2 (5 bases each). CDR3 length: 14 residues. Between the trimmed V and J ends, which lost 2 bases and 1 base, there was a span of 10 bases. Germline CDR1 and CDR2: SGHRS and YFSETQ. The CDR3 DNA reads as TGCGCCAGCAGCTTCGGGACGGCGTCCTACGAGCAGTACTTC. Protein: CASSFGTASYEQYF.

The rearrangement joins TRBV27 to TRBJ1-2; D uncertain. The V and J ends lost 7 bases and 2 bases respectively, with 17 bases between them. This CDR3 is built from 15 residues. CDR1 MNHEY and CDR2 SMNVEV come from the germline V gene (reference sequence). The CDR3 DNA is TGTGCCAGCAAATTAGTCTTAGGGAACAACTATGGCTACACCTTC. Its translation: CASKLVLGNNYGYTF.

V gene TRBV19 combines with J gene TRBJ1-5, with D possibly TRBD1 on 6 matching bases. Germline values: CDR1 LNHDA, CDR2 SQIVND (reference sequence). This CDR3 comprises 16 residues. The V gene lost 7 bases and the J gene lost 0 bases, with 16 bases spanning the gap. CDR3 amino acids: CASITRGTHSNQPQHF. Written as DNA, the CDR3 is TGTGCCAGTATCACTAGGGGGACTCATAGCAATCAGCCCCAGCATTTT. Looking up the rest from reference TRBV19 and TRBJ1-5 gives the full variable domain: DGGITQSPKYLFRKEGQNVTLSCEQNLNHDAMYWYRQDPGQGLRLIYYSQIVNDFQKGDIAEGYSVSREKKESFPLTVTSAQKNPTAFYLCASITRGTHSNQPQHFGDGTRLSIL.

V gene TRBV7-2 combines with J gene TRBJ2-7; D not certain. V was cut by 1 base and J by 2 bases, with 9 bases left in between. The CDR3 length is 14 residues. Germline loops: CDR1 SGHTA, CDR2 FQGNSA. This CDR3 is CASSLDLLTYEQYF. DNA for the CDR3: TGTGCCAGCAGCTTAGACCTACTTACCTACGAGCAGTACTTC.

The V call is TRBV29-1, the J call TRBJ2-2; D uncertain. This CDR3 spans 14 amino acids. V lost 2 bases, J lost 2 bases, and 9 bases lay in between. Per the germline V gene, CDR1 is SQVTM and CDR2 is ANQGSEA. The CDR3 coding sequence is TGCAGCGTTGAACCCGGCAGCAACACCGGGGAGCTGTTTTTT. Its protein product is CSVEPGSNTGELFF.

Regarding this clone: The same CDR3 also results from other DNA sequences found in this sample. This chain connects TRBV7-9 to TRBJ1-1; D gene unclear. CDR3 length: 13 residues. CDR1 SEHNR and CDR2 FQNEAQ come from the germline V gene (reference sequence). Between the trimmed V and J ends, which lost 1 base and 6 bases, there was a span of 9 bases. The CDR3 nucleotides read TGTGCCAGCAGCTTAGATCAGACGGCTGAAGCTTTCTTT. This codes for CASSLDQTAEAFF.

As for this clone: The sample contains more than one DNA sequence encoding this CDR3. The chain uses TRBV18 and TRBJ1-2, with a possible D match to TRBD1 (5 bases). Per germline, CDR1 KGHSH and CDR2 LQKENI. This CDR3 is 13 amino acids long. Trimming took off 6 bases at V and 1 base at J, with 9 bases between the two ends. CDR3 sequence reads: CASSPGFNYGYTF. The CDR3, as DNA: TGTGCCAGCTCCCCAGGGTTTAACTATGGCTACACCTTC.

This chain uses TRBV4-3 with TRBJ1-5, with D hard to call. The germline V gene encodes CDR1 LGHNA and CDR2 YSLEER. The CDR3 is 13 residues long. V lost 0 bases and J 8 bases, leaving 8 bases between the germline ends. The CDR3 reads CASSQDMREPQHF. Written as DNA, the CDR3 is TGCGCCAGCAGCCAAGATATGAGGGAGCCCCAGCATTTT.

The V call is TRBV11-2, the J call TRBJ2-7; D may be TRBD1 or TRBD2 (5 bases each). With 1 base removed from V and 6 bases from J, the gap between germline ends came to 10 bases. The CDR3 covers 13 residues. CDR1 SGHAT and CDR2 FQNNGV come from the germline V gene. CDR3 in DNA: TGTGCCAGCAGCTTAGCCGGGACCGCCGAGCAGTACTTC. Its translation: CASSLAGTAEQYF.

The rearrangement joins TRBV6-1 to TRBJ2-7, with TRBD2 matching over 8 bases. V was pared by 1 base and J by 4 bases, with 3 bases of the junction left unmatched. In germline, CDR1 is MNHNS, CDR2 SASEGT. The CDR3 runs to 14 residues. The CDR3 region is CASSEGGLAYEQYF. CDR3 DNA sequence: TGTGCCAGCAGTGAAGGAGGACTAGCTTACGAGCAGTACTTC.